Here is one T cell receptor (beta chain) with its context. Its specific antigen is unknown. Base qualities are missing; no much larger clone stands one base away. This sample is part of a study of CD8+CD57+ T cells in acquired aplastic anemia (dated by TCRdb to the late 2010s). A note on the overall study: Extracted DNA from sorted CD4+ and CD8+ cells averaged approximately 3 ug, ranging from roughly 0.2 to 30 ug. CD8+CD57+ expansion was defined as frequency above the mean frequency observed in healthy subjects.

V lost 3 bases and J lost 7 bases; the stretch between them is 15 bases long. The germline V gene provides CDR1 ENHRY and CDR2 SYGVKD. The CDR3 numbers 14 residues from cysteine through phenylalanine. This entry keeps only the CDR3 DNA: 42 bases, framed from base 1. TCR beta VDJ combination and CDR3 sequence profiling used genomic DNA as the template. An Illumina HiSeq 2000 was the platform used for TCR repertoire sequencing. The authors' analysis ran thus. TRBV/TRBJ rearrangement plots, CDR3 size and DJ length profiles, and Simpson's diversity index were used to assess repertoires. The most abundant DNA sequence in the deep sequencing data was defined as the immunodominant clone. CDR3 amino acid sequences were screened for sharing across subjects and compared with published repertoires and the VDJdb database. TCRdb reprocessing: public reads trimmed at Q25 with fastp, clones called with MiXCR, in-frame beta chains kept. A single entry per CDR3 protein holds the most common genes and DNA from its merged rows. The V and J calls and clone size are TCRdb's, not the authors'. For this sample the table gives 300,000 or so distinct CDR3 sequences, of which approximately 60% were detected only once. Under 1.5% of the sample is taken by the ten largest.

Patients chosen for sequencing had shown expansion of CD8+CD57+ cells by flow cytometry. Severe acquired aplastic anemia was diagnosed in all patients according to International Study of Aplastic Anemia and Agranulocytosis and Camitta criteria. At the time blood was sampled, none of the patients had received any therapy. The study deep-sequenced TCR repertoires of sorted CD4+ and CD8+ blood T cells from severe aplastic anemia patients and healthy subjects. Patients were enrolled in the USA under clinicaltrials.gov protocols 00001620, 01623167, 00001397, 00071045, 00081523 and 00961064. Ficoll-Paque density gradient centrifugation was used to isolate peripheral blood mononuclear cells. CD4+ and CD8+ T cells were sorted by FACS or magnetic beads before DNA extraction. The paper as a whole reports these results and caveats: Roughly 30 CD8+ CDR3 sequences were shared between patients and controls but appeared highly expressed in patients and within their immunodominant clones. Patients and healthy controls showed no significant difference in CD8+ Simpson's diversity (P=0.060).

The sequence links TRBV10-3 to TRBJ1-2, with an unclear D gene assignment. Material for sequencing was sorted CD4+, CD8+, or CD8+CD57+ T cells (not recorded which) from PBMCs. This sequence originates from a human donor with aplastic anemia. The DNA sequence reads TGTGCCATCAGTGAACGTGACACTCACTCTGGCTACACCTTC. Its amino acids are CAISERDTHSGYTF.